A single sample gave rise to the 8 T cell receptor beta chains below, sequenced in a study of T cell clonality in common variable immunodeficiency. Whole-study results and caveats: In common variable immunodeficiency, TCR beta chains reportedly carried fewer deletions and N-nucleotide insertions.

The protocol was immunoSEQ multiplex PCR, while the TCRdb copy is restricted to in-frame clones and leaves out a portion. Singletons are absent from the sample, which has under 2,000 clones. These TCRs' antigens remain unknown. Material: peripheral blood mononuclear cells. All receptors derive from a human donor with common variable immunodeficiency.

Comments on this clone: Read coverage stops 3 residues before the CDR3 terminus; the germline J gene supplies the remainder. The chain links TRBV6-1 to TRBJ2-7; 9 bases fit TRBD1. V was clipped by 4 bases and J by 0 bases; unmatched bases: 4. The CDR3 runs to 15 residues. Germline V lookup: CDR1 MNHNS, CDR2 SASEGT. CDR3 sequence reads: CASSARDRVSYEQYF. The covered CDR3 bases are TGTGCCAGCAGTGCCCGGGACAGGGTCTCCTACGAG.

This clone is categorized as medium-sized (0.01 to 0.1%). The CDR3 end lies 3 residues beyond the end of the read and is filled in from the germline J gene. The chain links TRBV7-6 to TRBJ2-7; 11 positions match TRBD2. The CDR3 consists of 13 residues. In germline, CDR1 is SGHVS, CDR2 FNYEAQ. Trimming at V came to 5 bases and at J to 5 bases, leaving 2 bases not matched to a gene. CDR3 protein: CASSLGLADEQYF. The covered CDR3 bases are TGTGCCAGCAGCCTGGGACTAGCGGACGAG.

Judged by abundance, this clone is medium-sized (0.01 to 0.1%). The read stops 3 residues short of the end of the CDR3; the missing end is completed from the germline J gene. J is TRBJ1-1 and V is TRBV19; 7 positions agree with TRBD1. V shed 4 bases, J shed 6 bases, and the junction held 14 bases outside the gene matches. CDR3 size: 16 residues. The germline V gene encodes CDR1 LNHDA and CDR2 SQIVND (reference sequence). The covered CDR3 bases are TGTGCCAGTAGTACTACCTGGGACAGAGGTGGGCCTGAA. It specifies CASSTTWDRGGPE. The full CDR3 is CASSTTWDRGGPEAFF. Variable domain in full (rest from reference TRBV19 and TRBJ1-1): DGGITQSPKYLFRKEGQNVTLSCEQNLNHDAMYWYRQDPGQGLRLIYYSQIVNDFQKGDIAEGYSVSREKKESFPLTVTSAQKNPTAFYLCASSTTWDRGGPEAFFGQGTRLTVV.

For this clone: The read ends 3 residues shy of where the CDR3 ends; the end is completed using the germline J gene. The chain links TRBV19 to TRBJ2-7, with D possibly being TRBD2 (5 bases). Germline loops: CDR1 LNHDA, CDR2 SQIVND (reference sequence). The CDR3 has 16 residues. Trimming removed 0 bases at V and 0 bases at J, with 12 bases between. The DNA read from the CDR3 is TGTGCCAGTAGTATAGATCGGGGAGAGAGCTCCTACGAG. The encoded protein is CASSIDRGESSYE. The whole CDR3 sequence is CASSIDRGESSYEQYF.

In this sample, this clone is medium-sized. The read finishes 3 residues shy of the CDR3 end, and the germline J gene is used to complete it. The gene calls are TRBV18 and TRBJ2-7, with 8 nucleotides matching TRBD2. CDR1 and CDR2 (germline): KGHSH, LQKENI. V lost 6 bases and J lost 0; bases outside the gene matches: 10. This CDR3 comprises 16 residues. The CDR3 reads CASSSRQGTSSYEQYF. The CDR3 DNA, read in part, is TGTGCCAGCTCCTCCCGTCAGGGGACTAGCTCCTACGAG.

The sample holds a few counts of this clone. At one end the junction does not follow the germline gene, possibly because of a read error. The sequenced fragment ends 3 residues before the CDR3 boundary, so the rest is inferred from the germline J gene. The V and J genes are TRBV7-9 and TRBJ2-7, with D possibly matching TRBD1 (6 bases). CDR1 is SEHNR and CDR2 is FQNEAQ in the germline V gene (reference sequence). The CDR3 contains 13 residues. The covered CDR3 bases are TGTTCCAGCGGAGGACAGACGGCGGACGAG. Its protein is CSSGGQTADE. The complete CDR3 protein is CSSGGQTADEQYF.

This clone qualifies as medium-sized (0.01 to 0.1%). The sequenced fragment ends 3 residues before the CDR3 boundary, so the rest is inferred from the germline J gene. The rearrangement joins TRBV5-1 to TRBJ2-7, with 8 bases lining up with TRBD1. Germline V gene sequence: CDR1 SGHRS, CDR2 YFSETQ. This CDR3 spans 16 amino acids. V lost 5 bases to trimming and J lost 0 bases; unmatched junction nucleotides: 10. Here the CDR3 reads CASRLSWGQDSYEQYF. CDR3 DNA (partial): TGCGCCAGCAGACTCTCATGGGGACAGGACTCCTACGAG.

This clone was counted a few times. The read is 3 residues too short to cover the CDR3 end, so that end is filled in from the germline J gene. The rearrangement uses TRBV7-9 and TRBJ1-4, with D hard to call. CDR3 length equals 13 residues. CDR1 and CDR2 from the germline V gene are SEHNR and FQNEAQ (reference sequence). V shed 2 bases and J shed 4 bases, with 5 bases lying between them. The sequenced part of the CDR3 DNA is TGTGCCAGCAGCTTACGGGTTAATGAAAAA. Its protein product is CASSLRVNEK. The entire CDR3 is CASSLRVNEKLFF.